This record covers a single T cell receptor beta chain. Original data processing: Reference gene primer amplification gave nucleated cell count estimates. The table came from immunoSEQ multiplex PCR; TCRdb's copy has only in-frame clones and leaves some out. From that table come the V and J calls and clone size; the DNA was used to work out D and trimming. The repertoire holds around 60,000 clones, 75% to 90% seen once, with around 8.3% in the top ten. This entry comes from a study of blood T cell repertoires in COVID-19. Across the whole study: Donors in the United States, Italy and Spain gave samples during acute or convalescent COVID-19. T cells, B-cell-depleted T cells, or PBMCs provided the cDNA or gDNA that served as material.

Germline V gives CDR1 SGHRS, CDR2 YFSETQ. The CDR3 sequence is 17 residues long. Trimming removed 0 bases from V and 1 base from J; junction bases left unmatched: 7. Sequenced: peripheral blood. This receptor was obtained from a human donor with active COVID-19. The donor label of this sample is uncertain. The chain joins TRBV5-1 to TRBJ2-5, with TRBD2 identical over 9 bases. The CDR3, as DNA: TGCGCCAGCAGCTTGGGTCAGCGGGGGGTGGGCCAAGAGACCCAGTACTTC. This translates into CASSLGQRGVGQETQYF.